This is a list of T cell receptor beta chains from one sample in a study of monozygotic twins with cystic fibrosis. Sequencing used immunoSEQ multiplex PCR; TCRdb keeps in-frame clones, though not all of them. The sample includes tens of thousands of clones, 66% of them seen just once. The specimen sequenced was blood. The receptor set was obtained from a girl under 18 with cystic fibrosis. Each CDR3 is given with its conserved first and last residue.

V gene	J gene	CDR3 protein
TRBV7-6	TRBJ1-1	CASSLRGGDTEAFF
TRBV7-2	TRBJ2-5	CASSDDGFAPETQYF
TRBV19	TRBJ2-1	CASRTDRGLYNEQFF
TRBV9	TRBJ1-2	CASSVDNSYTF
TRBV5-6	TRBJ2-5	CASSSLWDSGRETQYF
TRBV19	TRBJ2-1	CASSILLGTNEQFF
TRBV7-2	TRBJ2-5	CASTLSAGEGKTQYF
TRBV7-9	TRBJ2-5	CASSVSGTPHLETQYF
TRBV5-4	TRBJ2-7	CASSPGQAPYEQYF
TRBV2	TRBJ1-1	CASSSRDSAYGTEAFF
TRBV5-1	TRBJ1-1	CASSLGRLMNTEAFF
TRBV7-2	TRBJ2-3	CASSFRPDSPDTQYF
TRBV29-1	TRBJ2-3	CSVEDGRENTDTQYF
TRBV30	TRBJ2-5	CAWSVLVSKGLAGRYQETQYF
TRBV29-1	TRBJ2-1	CSVNSGRANNEQFF